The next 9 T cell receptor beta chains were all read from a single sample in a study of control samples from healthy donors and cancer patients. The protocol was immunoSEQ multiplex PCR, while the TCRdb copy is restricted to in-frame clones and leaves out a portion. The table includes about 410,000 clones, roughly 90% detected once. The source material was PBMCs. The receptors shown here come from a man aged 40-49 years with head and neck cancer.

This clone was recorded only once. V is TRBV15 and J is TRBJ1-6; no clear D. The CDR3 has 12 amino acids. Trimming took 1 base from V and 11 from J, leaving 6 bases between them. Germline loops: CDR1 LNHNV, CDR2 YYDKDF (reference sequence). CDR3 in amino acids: CATSRGLAPLHF. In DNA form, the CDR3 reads TGTGCCACCAGCAGAGGCCTAGCACCCCTCCACTTT.

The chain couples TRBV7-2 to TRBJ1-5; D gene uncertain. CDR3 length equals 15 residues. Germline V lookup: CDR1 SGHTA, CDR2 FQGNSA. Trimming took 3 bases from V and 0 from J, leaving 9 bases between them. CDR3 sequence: CASSLVRDSNQPQHF. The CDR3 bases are TGTGCCAGCAGCTTGGTGAGGGATAGCAATCAGCCCCAGCATTTT.

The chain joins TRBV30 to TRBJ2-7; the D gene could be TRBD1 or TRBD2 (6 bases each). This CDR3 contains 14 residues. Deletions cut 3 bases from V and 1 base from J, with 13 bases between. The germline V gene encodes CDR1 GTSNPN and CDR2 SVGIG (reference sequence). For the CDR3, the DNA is TGTGCCTGGAGCTCACGGGGGCGGTCCTACGAGCAGTACTTC. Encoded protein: CAWSSRGRSYEQYF.

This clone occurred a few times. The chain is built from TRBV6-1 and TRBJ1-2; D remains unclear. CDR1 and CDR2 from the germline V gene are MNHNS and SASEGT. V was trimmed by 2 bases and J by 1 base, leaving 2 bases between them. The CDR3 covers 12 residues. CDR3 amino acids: CASSESNYGYTF. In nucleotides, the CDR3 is TGTGCCAGCAGTGAAAGTAACTATGGCTACACCTTC.

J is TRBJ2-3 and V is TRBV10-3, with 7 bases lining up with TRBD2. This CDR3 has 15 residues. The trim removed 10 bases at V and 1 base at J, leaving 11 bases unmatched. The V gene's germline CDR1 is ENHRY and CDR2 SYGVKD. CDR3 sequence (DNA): TGTGCCACCGGCGCGGGCGGGAGTGGCACAGATACGCAGTATTTT. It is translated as CATGAGGSGTDTQYF.

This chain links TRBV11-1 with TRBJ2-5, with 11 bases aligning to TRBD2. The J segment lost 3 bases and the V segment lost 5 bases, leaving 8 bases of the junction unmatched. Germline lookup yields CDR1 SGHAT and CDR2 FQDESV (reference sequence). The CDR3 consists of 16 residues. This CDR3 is CASSPRLAGGKETQYF. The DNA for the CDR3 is TGTGCCAGCAGCCCCCGGCTAGCGGGGGGAAAAGAGACCCAGTACTTC.

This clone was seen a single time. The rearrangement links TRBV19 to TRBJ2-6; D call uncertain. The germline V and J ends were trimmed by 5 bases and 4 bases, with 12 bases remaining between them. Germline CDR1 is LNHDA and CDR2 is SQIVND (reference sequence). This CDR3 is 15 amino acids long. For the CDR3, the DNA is TGTGCCAGTAGTCTAAGCACCCTGGGGGCCAACGTCCTGACTTTC. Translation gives CASSLSTLGANVLTF.

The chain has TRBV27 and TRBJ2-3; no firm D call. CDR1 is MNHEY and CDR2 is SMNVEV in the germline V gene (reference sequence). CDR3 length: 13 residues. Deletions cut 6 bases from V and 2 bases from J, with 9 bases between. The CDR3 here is CASSPLHTDTQYF. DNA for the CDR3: TGTGCCAGCAGCCCGCTCCACACAGATACGCAGTATTTT.

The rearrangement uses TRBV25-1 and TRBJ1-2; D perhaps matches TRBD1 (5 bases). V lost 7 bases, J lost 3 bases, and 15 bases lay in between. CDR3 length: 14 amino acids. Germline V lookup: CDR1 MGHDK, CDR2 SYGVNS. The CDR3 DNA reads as TGTGCCAGCACCCAGGGAGCTACGGACTATGGCTACACCTTC. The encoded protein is CASTQGATDYGYTF.